This T cell receptor (beta chain) originates from a study of identical twins. The CDR3 is 9 amino acids. Germline lookup yields CDR1 DFQATT and CDR2 SNEGSKA (reference sequence). Deletions cut 7 bases from V and 8 bases from J, with 8 bases between. Many counts were recorded for this clonotype. The authors used template switching to add a universal primer site and gave cDNA unique molecular identifiers. In TCRdb, the 5' RACE reads were re-called with MiXCR into one record per CDR3 protein. This table holds hundreds of thousands of distinct CDR3 sequences, around 6% found once. Sequencing was carried out using naive T cells sorted from blood. The TCR was taken from a man between 18 and 29 years old in good health. The chain uses TRBV20-1 and TRBJ1-2; no definite D call. CDR3 DNA sequence: TGCAGTGTCCGGGTCGGCTACACCTTC. Translated: CSVRVGYTF.